This TCR beta chain originates from a study of vaccination and CD4 T cells after COVID-19. On the study more broadly: Nasal swab PCR showed SARS-CoV-2 in convalescent patients, under ten with mild and one with severe disease. Typically, post-vaccine samples were obtained a median roughly 70 days after dose two, within a range of 14 to 241.

The CDR3 has 16 amino acids. CDR1 is MNHEY, CDR2 SVGAGI, per germline. V was clipped by 2 bases and J by 4 bases; unmatched bases: 5. This clonotype appeared a few times. Antigen: not known. The Oncomine TCR Beta short-read assay generated sequence data from the DNA of cultured CD4+ T cells. TCRdb redid the calling of the PCR reads with MiXCR, one entry per CDR3 protein. The top ten hold 6.5% of the sample, which has fewer than 20,000 distinct CDR3 sequences, about half seen once. Noted treatment: roughly ten-day PBMC culture with coronavirus spike peptide pools or control peptides (ViraFEST assay). The sequencing input was CD4+ T cells from blood, cultured in vitro. The chain employs TRBV6-5 and TRBJ2-3; TRBD2 matches 11 bases. The receptor comes from a human donor who had recovered from COVID-19. The CDR3 protein is CASSYALAGGADTQYF. For the CDR3, the DNA is TGTGCCAGCAGTTACGCCCTAGCGGGAGGAGCAGATACGCAGTATTTT.